This TCR beta chain was recovered during a study of blood T cell repertoires in COVID-19. The wider study: The study drew acute and convalescent COVID-19 samples from the United States, Italy and Spain.

TCRdb's table, derived via immunoSEQ multiplex PCR, lists solely in-frame clones and lacks some. Found here are 400,000 to 450,000 clones, 86% of them singletons; the top ten hold 1.4%. The CDR3 loop spans 13 amino acids. V was cut by 6 bases and J by 6 bases, with 12 bases left in between. Germline V gene sequence: CDR1 MNHEY, CDR2 SMNVEV (reference sequence). V and J are TRBV27 and TRBJ2-1, with D unclear. The sequenced material came from peripheral blood. The source is a woman aged 25 to 45 with active or convalescent COVID-19. DNA of the CDR3: TGTGCCAGCAGGATCTCAAGCCTCAATGAGCAGTTCTTC. As protein: CASRISSLNEQFF.